A single sample is the source of the 9 T cell receptor beta chains below, sequenced in a study of vaccination effects on CD4 cells after COVID-19 (dated by TCRdb to 2021 to 2024). The ViraFEST assay stimulated PBMC with viral peptide pools and then used TCR sequencing to identify antigen-specific CD4+ T cell clonotypes by expansion. After around 11 days of culture, CD4+ T cells were isolated with the EasySep CD4+ T cell isolation kit. Two doses of either the BNT162b2 or the mRNA-1273 mRNA SARS-CoV-2 vaccine were administered to participants. Antigens of these TCRs are unknown. The library relied on the immunoSEQ multiplex PCR assay. In TCRdb, the immuneACCESS table is reduced to in-frame sequences with V and J assigned. These tables do not hold every clone; where another copy was compared, an unresolved V gene accounts for under half, and the others remain unexplained. The sample profile shows 30,000 to 45,000 clones; approximately 80% of them were found once. The ten largest make up just under 2% of the sample.

Sequencing was performed on CD4+ T cells from PBMCs cultured with HCoV-NL63 spike peptides, taken after COVID-19 vaccination. Read against the paper, the sample's cell subset or site label means: HCoV-NL63 spike overlapping peptide pool stimulation. These receptors were taken from a human donor who received a COVID-19 vaccine. Some clones in this sample may be carry-over from other donors' samples.

This clone has a handful of counts. This rearrangement joins TRBV29-1 to TRBJ1-5; possible D gene TRBD1, 5 bases. V lost 5 bases and J 3 bases, leaving 11 bases between the germline ends. Germline lookup yields CDR1 SQVTM and CDR2 ANQGSEA. The CDR3 spans 13 residues. CDR3 in amino acids: CSVLADNNQPQHF. DNA of the CDR3: TGCAGCGTTTTGGCGGACAACAATCAGCCCCAGCATTTT. Full variable domain (missing parts from reference TRBV29-1 and TRBJ1-5): SAVISQKPSRDICQRGTSLTIQCQVDSQVTMMFWYRQQPGQSLTLIATANQGSEATYESGFVIDKFPISRPNLTFSTLTVSNMSPEDSSIYLCSVLADNNQPQHFGDGTRLSIL.

The CDR3: CASSFLAYEQFF. The CDR3 DNA reads TGTGCCAGCAGTTTCTTAGCTTATGAGCAGTTCTTC. The rearrangement uses TRBV12-3 or TRBV12-4 and TRBJ2-1, with unresolved D. The CDR3 is 12 residues long. The V end lost 3 bases, the J end lost 8 bases, and 8 bases lay between the germline ends.

The genes are TRBV5-1 and TRBJ1-2; D is uncertain. This CDR3 comprises 15 residues. Germline V CDR1 and CDR2: SGHRS, YFSETQ. Trimming removed 0 bases from V and 2 bases from J, with 11 bases in between. CDR3 DNA sequence: TGCGCCAGCAGCTTGGAGGAGGGCTCAAACTATGGCTACACCTTC. This codes for CASSLEEGSNYGYTF.

The rearrangement links TRBV7-9 to TRBJ1-5; D unclear. CDR1 is SEHNR, CDR2 FQNEAQ, per germline (reference sequence). The CDR3 is 17 amino acids. V lost 2 bases and J lost 0, with 14 bases in between. CDR3 sequence: CASSLQFSGYSNQPQHF. DNA for the CDR3: TGTGCCAGCAGCTTACAGTTTTCGGGGTATAGCAATCAGCCCCAGCATTTT.

In this sample, this clone turned up once. The rearrangement joins TRBV24-1 to TRBJ2-2; D is uncertain. The CDR3 covers 14 residues. Looked up from germline, CDR1 is KGHDR and CDR2 is SFDVKD. The V end lost 3 bases, the J end lost 0 bases, and 4 bases lay between the germline ends. CDR3 amino acids: CATSDATNTGELFF. The CDR3 nucleotides read TGTGCCACCAGTGATGCTACGAACACCGGGGAGCTGTTTTTT.

V and J are TRBV6-2 or TRBV6-3 and TRBJ1-5; tentatively, D is TRBD1 (6 bases). Trimming left V 2 bases short and J 0 bases short, with 14 bases between. CDR3 length: 17 residues. Germline V gene sequence: CDR1 MNHEY, CDR2 SVGEGT. The chain's CDR3 is CASSYAPGHLSNQPQHF. For the CDR3, the DNA is TGTGCCAGCAGTTACGCGCCGGGACACCTTAGCAATCAGCCCCAGCATTTT.

The chain recombines TRBV14 with TRBJ1-2; D is unresolved. Trimming took 4 bases from V and 8 from J, leaving 14 bases between them. Per germline, CDR1 SGHDN and CDR2 FVKESK. The CDR3 is 13 amino acids. The CDR3 protein is CASSLLPVGGYTF. For the CDR3, the DNA is TGTGCCAGCAGCCTCCTACCGGTCGGAGGCTACACCTTC.

J is TRBJ1-2 and V is TRBV19, with D maybe TRBD1 (6 bases). This CDR3 contains 14 residues. V was trimmed by 6 bases and J by 7 bases, leaving 18 bases between them. The germline V gene encodes CDR1 LNHDA and CDR2 SQIVND (reference sequence). DNA for the CDR3: TGTGCCAGTAGGGCGGCCCATTGGGGGGCTGGCTACACCTTC. Its protein product is CASRAAHWGAGYTF.

This chain joins TRBV5-1 and TRBJ2-2, with no clear D. CDR3 length: 14 residues. V was pared by 7 bases and J by 1 base, with 11 bases between. CDR1 and CDR2 (germline): SGHRS, YFSETQ. CDR3 in DNA: TGCGCCAGCTCGGATAGCCAGAACACCGGGGAGCTGTTTTTT. Translated: CASSDSQNTGELFF.